The sequence of this TCR beta chain was determined in a study of T cells after yellow fever vaccination. TCRdb recomputed calls from the 5' RACE reads with MiXCR, one row per CDR3 protein. The sample has more than 55,000 distinct CDR3 sequences, 6.5% to 9% seen once; the top ten hold 36%. General study findings and limits: Though weaker, the secondary response peaked faster, on day 5 versus 15. Reappearance after the booster was observed for most primary-vaccination clones (roughly 97% CD4, more than 70% CD8).

Trimming shortened V by 0 bases and J by 0 bases, and 11 bases separated the two germline ends. The CDR3 runs 17 residues. CDR1 is LGHNA and CDR2 is YSLEER in the germline V gene. Concerning this clonotype: Antigen unknown.

This chain links TRBV4-3 with TRBJ1-4, with unresolved D. The TCR originated in a man aged 25-45 years who received the YFV17D yellow fever vaccine. The specimen comprised CD8+ T cells sorted from PBMCs, sampled 15 days after the yellow fever booster vaccination. The CDR3 DNA follows: TGCGCCAGCAGCCAAGACCCCCGATCGGCAACTAATGAAAAACTGTTTTTT. This gives the protein CASSQDPRSATNEKLFF.